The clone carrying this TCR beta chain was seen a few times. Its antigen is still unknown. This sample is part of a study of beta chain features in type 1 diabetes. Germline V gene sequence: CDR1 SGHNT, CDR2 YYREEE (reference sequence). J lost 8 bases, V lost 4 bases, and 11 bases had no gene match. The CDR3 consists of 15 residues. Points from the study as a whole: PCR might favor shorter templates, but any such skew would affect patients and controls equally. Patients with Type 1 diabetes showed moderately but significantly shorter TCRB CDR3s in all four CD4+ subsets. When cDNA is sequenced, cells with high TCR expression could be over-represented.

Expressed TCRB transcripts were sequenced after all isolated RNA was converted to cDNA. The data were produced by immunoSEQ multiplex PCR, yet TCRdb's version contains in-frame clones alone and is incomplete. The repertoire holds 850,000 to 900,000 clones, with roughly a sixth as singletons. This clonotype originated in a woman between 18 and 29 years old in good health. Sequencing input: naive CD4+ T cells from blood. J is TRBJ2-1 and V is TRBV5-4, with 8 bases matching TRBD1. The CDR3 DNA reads TGTGCCAGCAGCAAATCGCCGGACAGGGCCGATGAGCAGTTCTTC. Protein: CASSKSPDRADEQFF.